These 6 T cell receptor beta chains were sequenced from one sample in a study of shared clonotypes between healthy human individuals. Sequencing used immunoSEQ multiplex PCR; TCRdb keeps in-frame clones, though not all of them. The sample records around 1,100,000 clones, around three quarters being singletons. The sequenced material came from memory CD4+ T cells from PBMCs. This sample's subset: CD45RA-negative fraction. The origin of the receptors is a man between 18 and 29 years old in good health. Some clones in this sample may be carry-over from other donors' samples.

This clone was found once. The chain joins TRBV6-5 to TRBJ2-3, with D unclear. In germline, CDR1 is MNHEY, CDR2 SVGAGI. The CDR3 spans 14 residues. V lost 4 bases to trimming and J lost 1 base, with 9 bases between them. The CDR3, as DNA: TGTGCCAGCAGTTTATTTTCACGCACAGATACGCAGTATTTT. Translation gives CASSLFSRTDTQYF.

This clone was counted a few times. The V gene is TRBV18, the J gene TRBJ1-1; D unclear. V lost 5 bases to trimming and J lost 2 bases, with 15 bases between them. This CDR3 is 15 amino acids long. Per the germline V gene, CDR1 is KGHSH and CDR2 is LQKENI. The CDR3 here is CASSMLTWDNTEAFF. CDR3 DNA sequence: TGTGCCAGCTCAATGCTCACCTGGGATAACACTGAAGCTTTCTTT. Based on the CDR3 plus reference TRBV18 and TRBJ1-1, the full variable domain is NAGVMQNPRHLVRRRGQEARLRCSPMKGHSHVYWYRQLPEEGLKFMVYLQKENIIDESGMPKERFSAEFPKEGPSILRIQQVVRGDSAAYFCASSMLTWDNTEAFFGQGTRLTVV.

The rearrangement links TRBV28 to TRBJ2-2; D not certain. Trimming removed 8 bases at V and 0 bases at J, with 7 bases between. The CDR3 totals 13 residues. The germline V gene has CDR1 MDHEN and CDR2 SYDVKM. CDR3 protein: CASWQTNTGELFF. Here the CDR3 DNA reads TGTGCCAGCTGGCAGACGAACACCGGGGAGCTGTTTTTT.

The chain is built from TRBV6-5 and TRBJ2-7; D assignment may be TRBD1 or TRBD2 (5 bases each). The CDR3 covers 14 residues. Deletions cut 6 bases from V and 4 bases from J, with 16 bases between. CDR1 and CDR2 (germline): MNHEY, SVGAGI. CDR3 DNA sequence: TGTGCCAGCAGAAACGGGGCTTTGCGGTACGAGCAGTACTTC. It codes for CASRNGALRYEQYF.

This clone appeared a few times. This sequence joins TRBV11-2 and TRBJ2-2, with 9 positions matching TRBD2. Germline V CDR1 and CDR2: SGHAT, FQNNGV. The CDR3 sequence is 15 residues long. With V trimmed by 6 bases and J by 6 bases, 8 bases remained unmatched. CDR3 protein: CASSLSGRPSGELFF. CDR3 nucleotides: TGTGCCAGCAGTCTCAGCGGGAGGCCGTCCGGGGAGCTGTTTTTT.

V and J are TRBV6-1 and TRBJ1-4, with 8 bases aligning to TRBD1. Germline V gives CDR1 MNHNS, CDR2 SASEGT. V lost 4 bases and J lost 10; bases outside the gene matches: 11. The CDR3 consists of 15 residues. The CDR3 DNA follows: TGTGCCAGCAGTGGACTAAGGACAGGGATCGGAAAACTGTTTTTT. Residues: CASSGLRTGIGKLFF.